The 10 T cell receptor beta chains given below trace back to one sample, sequenced in a study of shared clonotypes between healthy human individuals. Naive CD8 isolation took CD45RO-negative cells positively selected for CCR7 and excluded terminally differentiated effector memory CD45RA+ cells. Assay: immunoSEQ multiplex PCR; the TCRdb copy retains only in-frame clones and omits some. Among 2 million to 2.5 million clones listed, about 92% were seen once. The sample comprised naive CD8+ T cells from PBMCs. The source is a man aged 18-30 years in good health. Some clones in this sample may be carry-over from other donors' samples.

The J gene is TRBJ1-2, the V gene TRBV27, with TRBD1 as a possible D gene (5 bases). The CDR3 is 13 amino acids. Germline CDR1 and CDR2: MNHEY and SMNVEV (reference sequence). The ends were cut back, 6 bases at V and 7 bases at J, with 15 bases in the middle. The CDR3 loop is CASRGARIFGYTF. The CDR3 DNA reads as TGTGCCAGCAGAGGGGCCCGGATCTTTGGCTACACCTTC.

This chain links TRBV4-3 with TRBJ2-1; TRBD2 agrees at 9 bases. Per the germline V gene, CDR1 is LGHNA and CDR2 is YSLEER. CDR3 length equals 14 residues. J was trimmed by 4 bases and V by 3 bases; bases with no gene match: 1. The CDR3 DNA reads as TGCGCCAGCAGCCATCTAGCGGGATACAATGAGCAGTTCTTC. Translating gives CASSHLAGYNEQFF.

The chain combines TRBV9 with TRBJ2-1, with TRBD2 as a possible D gene (6 bases). The CDR3 extends over 15 amino acids. Germline-derived CDR1 and CDR2 are SGDLS and YYNGEE. The V end lost 1 base, the J end lost 4 bases, and 12 bases lay between the germline ends. Written as DNA, the CDR3 is TGTGCCAGCAGCGTACAGGAGGGCCGTTACAATGAGCAGTTCTTC. Translated: CASSVQEGRYNEQFF.

This chain connects TRBV2 to TRBJ2-2, with 9 positions matching TRBD2. The ends lost 0 bases at V and 2 bases at J; junction bases unmatched: 4. Germline V gene sequence: CDR1 SNHLY, CDR2 FYNNEI. CDR3 length: 17 amino acids. DNA for the CDR3: TGTGCCAGCAGTGAAGCCCTAGCGGGAACAAACACCGGGGAGCTGTTTTTT. The encoded protein is CASSEALAGTNTGELFF. The variable domain in full, with the rest retrieved from reference TRBV2 and TRBJ2-2, is EPEVTQTPSHQVTQMGQEVILRCVPISNHLYFYWYRQILGQKVEFLVSFYNNEISEKSEIFDDQFSVERPDGSNFTLKIRSTKLEDSAMYFCASSEALAGTNTGELFFGEGSRLTVL.

This chain connects TRBV10-3 to TRBJ1-4; possibly TRBD1 for D (6 bases). In germline, CDR1 is ENHRY, CDR2 SYGVKD. V was cut by 2 bases and J by 3 bases, with 16 bases left in between. The CDR3 sequence is 17 residues long. The CDR3 nucleotides are TGTGCCATCAGTGAGGCCCTCGGGGGGGCCCCTAATGAAAAACTGTTTTTT. As protein: CAISEALGGAPNEKLFF.

CDR3 DNA sequence: TGTGCCAGCAACAGACTAGCGGGAGGGTCAGATACGCAGTATTTT. Translating it yields CASNRLAGGSDTQYF. The J gene is TRBJ2-3, the V gene TRBV7-9, with TRBD2 matching over 14 bases. Losses at the gene ends were 7 bases for V and 4 bases for J; bases not matched to a gene: 4. This CDR3 comprises 15 residues. Germline assignment: CDR1 SEHNR and CDR2 FQNEAQ (reference sequence).

The chain combines TRBV11-2 with TRBJ2-7; D is perhaps TRBD2 (7 bases). V lost 5 bases and J 6 bases, leaving 20 bases between the germline ends. Germline loops: CDR1 SGHAT, CDR2 FQNNGV. This CDR3 contains 15 residues. The CDR3 DNA reads as TGTGCCAGCAGCCAGGGACAACAAGCGGGGACCGAGCAGTACTTC. Translation gives CASSQGQQAGTEQYF. Combining the CDR3 with reference TRBV11-2 and TRBJ2-7 gives the whole variable domain EAGVAQSPRYKIIEKRQSVAFWCNPISGHATLYWYQQILGQGPKLLIQFQNNGVVDDSQLPKDRFSAERLKGVDSTLKIQPAKLEDSAVYLCASSQGQQAGTEQYFGPGTRLTVT.

V gene TRBV6-5 combines with J gene TRBJ2-7; tentative D call: TRBD1 (5 bases). This CDR3 region has 14 residues. V dropped 4 bases and J dropped 2 bases, with 12 bases sitting between them. The germline V gene encodes CDR1 MNHEY and CDR2 SVGAGI. The chain's CDR3 is CASSSRGKTYEQYF. In DNA form, the CDR3 reads TGTGCCAGCAGTTCTAGGGGCAAGACCTACGAGCAGTACTTC.

V usage is TRBV21-1 and J usage is TRBJ2-1; the table's D call TRBD1 went unverified against the DNA. TRBV21-1 is a pseudogene locus. The CDR3 runs to 14 residues. The CDR3 loop is CASSLKYMLKVKFF. For the CDR3, the DNA is TGTGCCAGCAGCCTGAAATACATGCTTAAAGTGAAGTTCTTC.

The V gene is TRBV7-8, the J gene TRBJ2-2; tentatively, D is TRBD2 (5 bases). This CDR3 has 14 amino acids. CDR1 is SGHVS and CDR2 is FQNEAQ in the germline V gene. V lost 5 bases to trimming and J lost 0 bases, with 7 bases between them. CDR3 amino acids: CASSAGANTGELFF. The CDR3 bases are TGTGCCAGCAGCGCCGGGGCGAACACCGGGGAGCTGTTTTTT.